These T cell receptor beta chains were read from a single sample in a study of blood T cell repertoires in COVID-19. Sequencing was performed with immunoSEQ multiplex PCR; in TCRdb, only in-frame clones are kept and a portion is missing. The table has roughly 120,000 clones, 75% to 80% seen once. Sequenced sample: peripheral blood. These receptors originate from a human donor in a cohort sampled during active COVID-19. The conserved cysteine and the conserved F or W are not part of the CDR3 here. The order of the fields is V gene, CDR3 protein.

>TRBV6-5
ASTRTGTSNQPQH
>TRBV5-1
ASSLDRVGNTIY
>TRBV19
ASTPGTGHYEQY
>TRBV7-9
ASSLGDRGGEAF
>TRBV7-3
ASSLRGDTEAF
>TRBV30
AWETGGTQY
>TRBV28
ASSLLSPGDNSPLH
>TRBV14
ASSLWGENTEAF
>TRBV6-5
ASSRGGSYRGGYT
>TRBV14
ASSHYSGWGYEQY
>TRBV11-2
ASSLAKPGTGELF
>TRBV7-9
ASSDVVGDRVTGELF
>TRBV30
AWSVGGSVDYT
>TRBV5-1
ASSLDGLGLATSDEQY
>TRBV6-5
ASSYTQLMNTEAF
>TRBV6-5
ASSETGNPGNTIY
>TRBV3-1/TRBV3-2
ASPPWGGPSSYEQY
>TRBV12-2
ASRLATTGDATNEKLF
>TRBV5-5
ASSPVTDYEQY
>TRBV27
ASSLSEGPAYEQY
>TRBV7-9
ASSLKARLAGVRNEQF
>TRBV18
ASSPTGTGVGEQY
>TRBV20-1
SASNLAGGSQETQY
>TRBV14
AIHHLEPGQMNTEAF
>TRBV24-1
ATSEAYQETQY
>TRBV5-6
ASSLRGRRTEAF
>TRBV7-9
ASSSGEGREDTQY
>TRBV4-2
ASSQLADGYEQY
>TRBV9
ASSNNRDRNNYGYT
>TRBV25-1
ASSEFFRDKGPGTEAF
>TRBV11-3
ASSPDTPYEQY
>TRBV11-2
ASSLGGVRDRANTEAF
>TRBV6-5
ATRTDGYT
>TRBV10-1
ASYRPGNTIY
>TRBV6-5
ASTSDSSQETQY
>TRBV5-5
ASSLWGDWETYEQY
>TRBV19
ASSNGQTTNEKLF
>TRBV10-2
ASRTANYGYT
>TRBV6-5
ASRGEGYT
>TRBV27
ASSSLDTLNQPQH
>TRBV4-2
ASSQVGGISSGANVLT
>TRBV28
ASSHKKTGGGLEGYT
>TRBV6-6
ASSPGGSGGPFHEQY
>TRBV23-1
ASRGQGDNYGYT
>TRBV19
ASTPVGQGAAEQY
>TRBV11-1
ASSGTEETQY
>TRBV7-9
ASSSPQGLGGEQY
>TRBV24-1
ATQIAPKDRRGSPLH
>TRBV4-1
ASSQLGMEAF
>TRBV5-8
ASSLTGVGEQY
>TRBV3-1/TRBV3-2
ASSQGPGPSYEQY